This T cell receptor (beta chain) stems from a study of CD8+ T cells in alopecia areata. In germline, CDR1 is SGHTA, CDR2 FQGNSA. The CDR3 spans 13 residues. Worth noting for this clone: Its antigen is undetermined. Germline is not matched at one junction end, which may reflect a read error.

General study points: Significant decreases in scalp clonality and expanded CD8+ clones followed tofacitinib treatment.

Treatment denoted: oral pan-JAK inhibitor, 5-10 mg twice daily. Sequencing used cDNA as its template, made by extracting RNA and reverse transcribing it. Assay used: immunoSEQ multiplex PCR; TCRdb lists only in-frame clones, some missing. This table holds fewer than 250,000 clones, around 43% found once. The genes are TRBV7-2 and TRBJ2-1; D gene unclear. This clonotype originated in a human donor with alopecia areata. The sequenced sample was CD4+ T cells sorted from blood, obtained at approximately week 36, from a patient treated with tofacitinib. CDR3 in amino acids: CASSLGQVNEQLF. Written as DNA, the CDR3 is TGTGCCAGCAGCTTAGGGCAGGTCAATGAGCAGCTCTTC.